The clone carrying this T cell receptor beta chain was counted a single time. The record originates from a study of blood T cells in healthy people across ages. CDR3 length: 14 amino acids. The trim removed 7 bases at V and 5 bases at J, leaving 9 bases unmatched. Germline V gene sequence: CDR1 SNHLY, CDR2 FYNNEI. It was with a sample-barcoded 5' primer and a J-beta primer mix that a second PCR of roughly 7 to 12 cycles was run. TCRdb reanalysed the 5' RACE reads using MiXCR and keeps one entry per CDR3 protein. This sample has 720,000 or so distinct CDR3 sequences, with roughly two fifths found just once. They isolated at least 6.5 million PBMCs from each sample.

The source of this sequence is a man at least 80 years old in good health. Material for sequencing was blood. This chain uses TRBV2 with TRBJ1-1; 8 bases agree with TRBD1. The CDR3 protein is CASILDRGGTEAFF. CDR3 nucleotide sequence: TGTGCCAGCATCCTCGACAGGGGTGGGACTGAAGCTTTCTTT.